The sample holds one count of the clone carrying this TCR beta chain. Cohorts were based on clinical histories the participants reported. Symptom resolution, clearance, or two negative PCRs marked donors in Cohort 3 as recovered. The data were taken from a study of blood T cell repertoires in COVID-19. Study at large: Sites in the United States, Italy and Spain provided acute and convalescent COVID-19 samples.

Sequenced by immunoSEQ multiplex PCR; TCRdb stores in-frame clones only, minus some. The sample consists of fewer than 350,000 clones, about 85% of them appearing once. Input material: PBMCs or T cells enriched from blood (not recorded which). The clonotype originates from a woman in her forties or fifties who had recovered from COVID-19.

CDR3 nucleotides: TGTGCCAGCACTCGGACTAGCGGGGGGACAGATACGCAGTATTTT. Its protein is CASTRTSGGTDTQYF. The gene calls are TRBV2 and TRBJ2-3; TRBD2 matches at 14 bases. This CDR3 has 15 residues. The V and J ends lost 7 bases and 3 bases, in that order; junction bases with no gene match: 3. The germline V gene encodes CDR1 SNHLY and CDR2 FYNNEI.